The entry below describes one TCR beta chain. Treatment: oral pan-JAK inhibitor, 5-10 mg twice daily. TCR sequencing used cDNA made by reverse transcription of extracted RNA. The table came from immunoSEQ multiplex PCR; TCRdb's copy has only in-frame clones and leaves some out. The repertoire has 140,000 to 150,000 clones, roughly 52% of them found once; the top ten carry 15%. Per germline, CDR1 SEHNR and CDR2 FQNEAQ (reference sequence). V shed 5 bases and J shed 4 bases, with 20 bases lying between them. The CDR3 totals 16 residues. The sample comes from a study of CD8+ T cells in alopecia areata. Background on the study: Tofacitinib was taken orally by treated patients, and the dose was 5 to 10 mg twice daily. The duration of tofacitinib was 6 to 18 months, with 6 months off drug afterward.

The sequences come from CD8+ T cells sorted from blood, collected at week 4, from a patient treated with tofacitinib. The chain employs TRBV7-9 and TRBJ1-2, with TRBD1 as a possible D gene (5 bases). The TCR comes from a human donor with alopecia areata. Here the CDR3 DNA reads TGTGCCAGCAGCCCATCCGTACCGGGACGAAGCTATGGCTACACCTTC. Translating it yields CASSPSVPGRSYGYTF.